These 5 T cell receptor beta chains came from one sample sequenced in a study of blood T cell repertoires in COVID-19. Some clones are missing from TCRdb's copy, which holds only in-frame ones; the method was immunoSEQ multiplex PCR. The table records approximately 64,000 clones, over 65% of them present only once. The specimen was peripheral blood. Source of these receptors: a woman in her sixties or seventies with acute or convalescent COVID-19.

The rearrangement uses TRBV27 and TRBJ1-5; a possible D gene is TRBD1 (6 bases). This CDR3 is 14 amino acids long. The V gene lost 2 bases and the J gene lost 1 base, with 6 bases spanning the gap. Germline V gives CDR1 MNHEY, CDR2 SMNVEV (reference sequence). This CDR3 is CASSLQGSNQPQHF. The DNA of the CDR3 is TGTGCCAGCAGTTTACAGGGGAGCAATCAGCCCCAGCATTTT.

The chain couples TRBV5-1 to TRBJ1-4, with D maybe TRBD1 (6 bases). Deletions cut 3 bases from V and 0 bases from J, with 12 bases between. The CDR3 contains 16 residues. From germline, CDR1 is SGHRS and CDR2 YFSETQ. The chain's CDR3 is CASSSTGQSTNEKLFF. In DNA form, the CDR3 reads TGCGCCAGCAGCTCGACTGGACAGTCAACTAATGAAAAACTGTTTTTT.

This clone was detected once. This rearrangement joins TRBV6-8 to TRBJ2-1; TRBD2 matches at 16 bases. J gave up 10 bases and V 0 bases, and 9 bases lay outside the gene matches. The CDR3 runs 18 residues. Looked up from germline, CDR1 is MNHGY and CDR2 is SAAAGT. CDR3: CASSYSGLAGGRREEQFF. CDR3 coding DNA: TGTGCCAGCAGTTACTCGGGACTAGCGGGGGGGCGGAGGGAAGAGCAGTTCTTC.

The genes are TRBV6-5 and TRBJ1-2; 11 positions agree with TRBD1. Trimming at V came to 6 bases and at J to 7 bases, leaving 7 bases not matched to a gene. The CDR3 spans 14 residues. Per germline, CDR1 MNHEY and CDR2 SVGAGI. The CDR3 loop reads CASSGQGAIFGYTF. For the CDR3, the DNA is TGTGCCAGCAGCGGACAGGGGGCGATTTTTGGCTACACCTTC.

The J gene is TRBJ2-5, the V gene TRBV5-4; a possible D gene is TRBD2 (6 bases). Trimming stripped 4 bases from V and 5 bases from J, with 21 bases between. CDR1 SGHNT and CDR2 YYREEE come from the germline V gene (reference sequence). This CDR3 region has 16 residues. This CDR3 reads CASSPTGDGRKETQYF. The CDR3 DNA reads TGTGCCAGCAGCCCGACGGGGGACGGACGCAAGGAGACCCAGTACTTC.